The 24 T cell receptor beta chains reported below all come from one sample, sequenced in a study of shared T cell receptors in the human thymus. Using immunoSEQ multiplex PCR, the repertoire was profiled, and TCRdb retains in-frame clones only, with some absent. The sample shows about 660,000 clones, over 75% of them seen only once. This sample also belongs to another study, concerning human thymus T cells.

Sequences were obtained from thymocytes. Receptors originate from a boy in the first two years of life with a congenital heart defect.

The chain carries TRBV7-4 and TRBJ1-1, with 8 bases identical to TRBD1. This CDR3 has 16 residues. The germline V gene has CDR1 SGHVT and CDR2 SQSDAQ. Unmatched junction bases numbered 9, after V lost 2 bases and J lost 4 bases. CDR3 in amino acids: CASSLPARGPGTEAFF. The DNA of the CDR3 is TGTGCCAGCAGCTTACCCGCCAGGGGGCCGGGCACTGAAGCTTTCTTT.

The CDR3 sequence: CASRRTGSYQPQHF. Here the CDR3 DNA reads TGTGCCAGCAGGAGGACAGGGTCATATCAGCCCCAGCATTTT. The J gene is TRBJ1-5, the V gene TRBV27; TRBD1 agrees at 8 bases. This CDR3 spans 14 amino acids. Looked up from germline, CDR1 is MNHEY and CDR2 is SMNVEV (reference sequence). V trimming: 6 bases; J trimming: 5 bases; junction bases outside the gene matches: 6.

The chain carries TRBV5-6 and TRBJ1-1; perhaps TRBD1 as D (5 bases). CDR1 and CDR2 (germline): SGHDT, YYEEEE. The germline V and J ends were trimmed by 2 bases and 0 bases, with 17 bases remaining between them. The CDR3 runs to 17 residues. As DNA, the CDR3 is TGTGCCAGCAGCTTTATGAGGGATGGGGGGATGAACACTGAAGCTTTCTTT. Translating it yields CASSFMRDGGMNTEAFF.

The chain joins TRBV11-2 to TRBJ2-7; 7 positions agree with TRBD2. The CDR3 consists of 17 residues. The V and J ends lost 5 bases and 5 bases, in that order; junction bases with no gene match: 18. Germline V gives CDR1 SGHAT, CDR2 FQNNGV. The CDR3 DNA reads TGTGCCAGCAGCCCCAGTTATCACCAGCGGGAAGTGGACGAGCAGTACTTC. This translates into CASSPSYHQREVDEQYF. Combining the CDR3 with reference TRBV11-2 and TRBJ2-7 gives the whole variable domain EAGVAQSPRYKIIEKRQSVAFWCNPISGHATLYWYQQILGQGPKLLIQFQNNGVVDDSQLPKDRFSAERLKGVDSTLKIQPAKLEDSAVYLCASSPSYHQREVDEQYFGPGTRLTVT.

The chain joins TRBV7-9 to TRBJ1-1; 9 nucleotides align to TRBD1. Trimming at V came to 1 base and at J to 4 bases, leaving 4 bases not matched to a gene. The CDR3 has 15 residues. Germline values: CDR1 SEHNR, CDR2 FQNEAQ (reference sequence). The CDR3 sequence is CASSLGTGVGTEAFF. Here the CDR3 DNA reads TGTGCCAGCAGCTTAGGGACAGGGGTGGGCACTGAAGCTTTCTTT.

The rearrangement links TRBV28 to TRBJ2-1; TRBD2 is a possible D gene (6 bases). The length of the CDR3 is 17 residues. Trimming cost V 5 bases and J 6 bases, with 23 bases left between them. The germline V gene encodes CDR1 MDHEN and CDR2 SYDVKM. The CDR3 DNA reads TGTGCCAGCAGTCATCAGACTAGGTTGTTAGCTTGCAATGAGCAGTTCTTC. Its protein is CASSHQTRLLACNEQFF.

This sequence joins TRBV7-3 and TRBJ1-1; D remains unclear. The germline CDR1 and CDR2 sequences are SGHTA and FQGTGA. The V and J ends lost 4 bases and 0 bases respectively, with 6 bases between them. The CDR3 is 13 residues long. The CDR3 region has the DNA TGTGCCAGCAGCTCGACTATGAACACTGAAGCTTTCTTT. It is translated as CASSSTMNTEAFF.

The gene calls are TRBV27 and TRBJ2-7; 11 bases agree with TRBD1. Germline CDR1 is MNHEY and CDR2 is SMNVEV (reference sequence). CDR3 length equals 16 residues. Germline trimming cut 4 bases from V and 2 bases from J; bases unmatched to any gene: 7. CDR3 residues: CASSYHRDRGAYEQYF. Written as DNA, the CDR3 is TGTGCCAGCAGTTACCACCGGGACAGGGGGGCCTACGAGCAGTACTTC.

The chain recombines TRBV5-6 with TRBJ1-1; D is unclear. The CDR3 has 16 residues. Germline lookup yields CDR1 SGHDT and CDR2 YYEEEE. The V and J ends lost 4 bases and 6 bases respectively, with 22 bases between them. The CDR3 sequence: CASSATAQIMRPEAFF. CDR3 bases: TGTGCCAGCAGCGCAACTGCACAGATCATGCGCCCTGAAGCTTTCTTT. The entire variable domain, with the rest obtained from reference TRBV5-6 and TRBJ1-1, is as follows: DAGVTQSPTHLIKTRGQQVTLRCSPKSGHDTVSWYQQALGQGPQFIFQYYEEEERQRGNFPDRFSGHQFPNYSSELNVNALLLGDSALYLCASSATAQIMRPEAFFGQGTRLTVV.

The gene calls are TRBV30 and TRBJ2-7, with 14 bases identical to TRBD2. The CDR3 is 16 residues long. V lost 3 bases, J lost 4 bases, and 8 bases stayed unmatched. Germline CDR1 and CDR2: GTSNPN and SVGIG (reference sequence). CDR3 amino acids: CAWSGTSGGVRYEQYF. In DNA, the CDR3 is TGTGCCTGGAGCGGGACTAGCGGGGGAGTAAGATACGAGCAGTACTTC.

The J gene is TRBJ2-7, the V gene TRBV4-2; TRBD1 might be the D (6 bases). The CDR3 contains 18 residues. The V gene's germline CDR1 is LGHNA and CDR2 YNFKEQ. V was pared by 2 bases and J by 3 bases, with 23 bases between. Written as DNA, the CDR3 is TGTGCCAGCAGCCAATCATCGGCAGGGGAGATCAACTACTACGAGCAGTACTTC. Translated: CASSQSSAGEINYYEQYF.

As concerns this clone: Its ends do not fully match the called genes, so a read error is possible. The chain has TRBV28 and TRBJ1-6, with 9 bases that match TRBD1. The V gene's germline CDR1 is MDHEN and CDR2 SYDVKM. The CDR3 totals 19 residues. In DNA form, the CDR3 reads TGTGCCAGCAGTTACGACAGGGGGATCACCTCTTCCTCTAATTCACCCCTCCACTTT. It codes for CASSYDRGITSSSNSPLHF.

Turning to this clone: Since no conserved phenylalanine or tryptophan closes the CDR3, a read error is the likely cause. Because the CDR3's place on the DNA is in doubt, the DNA is left out and the CDR3 is given as listed by TCRdb. The same CDR3 also results from other DNA sequences found in this sample. The V gene is TRBV7-5, the J gene TRBJ2-7; the table names TRBD2, a call not compared with the DNA. TRBV7-5 is a pseudogene. Inclusive of both ends, the CDR3 amounts to 10 amino acids. The CDR3 loop reads CVRSLGGLEI.

The chain joins TRBV2 to TRBJ1-5; a weak D match, TRBD1 (6 bases). This CDR3 comprises 12 residues. Trimming cost V 6 bases and J 8 bases, with 11 bases left between them. Germline CDR1 reads SNHLY; CDR2 reads FYNNEI. The CDR3 DNA follows: TGTGCCAGCAGGGCCAGGGGCGAGCCCCAGCATTTT. Translated: CASRARGEPQHF.

The CDR3 region is CASSDLGGGYEQFF. The CDR3 DNA follows: TGTGCCAGCAGTGATCTGGGGGGGGGCTATGAGCAGTTCTTC. The chain joins TRBV25-1 to TRBJ2-1; tentative D call: TRBD2 (7 bases). CDR3 length: 14 residues. V gave up 3 bases and J gave up 8 bases, with 14 bases separating them. CDR1 MGHDK and CDR2 SYGVNS come from the germline V gene. The whole variable domain, filled in from reference TRBV25-1 and TRBJ2-1, reads EADIYQTPRYLVIGTGKKITLECSQTMGHDKMYWYQQDPGMELHLIHYSYGVNSTEKGDLSSESTVSRIRTEHFPLTLESARPSHTSQYLCASSDLGGGYEQFFGPGTRLTVL.

The chain is built from TRBV5-1 and TRBJ2-1; D possibly corresponds to TRBD2 (6 bases). The CDR3 loop spans 15 amino acids. The germline V and J ends were trimmed by 5 bases and 4 bases, with 16 bases remaining between them. CDR1 and CDR2 (germline): SGHRS, YFSETQ. The CDR3 spells CASSPRWGGYNEQFF. CDR3 bases: TGCGCCAGCAGTCCTCGGTGGGGAGGATACAATGAGCAGTTCTTC.

This rearrangement joins TRBV5-6 to TRBJ2-5, with D maybe TRBD1 (5 bases). V was pared by 2 bases and J by 2 bases, with 10 bases between. The CDR3 sequence is 14 residues long. CDR1 is SGHDT, CDR2 YYEEEE, per germline. The CDR3, as DNA: TGTGCCAGCAGCTTCCGACAGATACAAGAGACCCAGTACTTC. Translating it yields CASSFRQIQETQYF. The full variable domain, in which reference TRBV5-6 and TRBJ2-5 provide the parts outside the CDR3, is DAGVTQSPTHLIKTRGQQVTLRCSPKSGHDTVSWYQQALGQGPQFIFQYYEEEERQRGNFPDRFSGHQFPNYSSELNVNALLLGDSALYLCASSFRQIQETQYFGPGTRLLVL.

The chain is built from TRBV25-1 and TRBJ2-5; TRBD2 is a possible D gene (5 bases). Trimming stripped 6 bases from V and 5 bases from J, with 16 bases between. Germline CDR1 and CDR2: MGHDK and SYGVNS. This CDR3 is 14 amino acids long. CDR3 sequence (DNA): TGTGCCAGCAGAAACCGGGCCCCGGGGGAGACCCAGTACTTC. Translating it yields CASRNRAPGETQYF. The full variable domain, completed using reference TRBV25-1 and TRBJ2-5, is EADIYQTPRYLVIGTGKKITLECSQTMGHDKMYWYQQDPGMELHLIHYSYGVNSTEKGDLSSESTVSRIRTEHFPLTLESARPSHTSQYLCASRNRAPGETQYFGPGTRLLVL.

The chain employs TRBV19 and TRBJ2-3; 8 bases map to TRBD2. With 3 bases clipped from V and 6 bases from J, the junction kept 11 bases outside the gene matches. The CDR3 is 16 amino acids. Germline V gene data show CDR1 as LNHDA and CDR2 as SQIVND (reference sequence). CDR3 region: CASSMRLAGVQDTQYF. The CDR3 DNA reads as TGTGCCAGTAGTATGCGGCTAGCGGGCGTTCAGGATACGCAGTATTTT.

The chain combines TRBV18 with TRBJ2-3, with 11 bases matching TRBD2. V shed 6 bases and J 2 bases; nucleotides not matched to a gene: 7. This CDR3 spans 16 amino acids. Germline V CDR1 and CDR2: KGHSH, LQKENI. This chain's CDR3 is CASSQLAGGPTDTQYF. Here the CDR3 DNA reads TGTGCCAGCTCGCAATTAGCGGGGGGGCCCACAGATACGCAGTATTTT.

The CDR3 loop is CASSQGQNITGELFF. The CDR3 DNA follows: TGCGCCAGCAGCCAAGGACAGAACATCACCGGGGAGCTGTTTTTT. This chain uses TRBV4-3 with TRBJ2-2, with a tentative D call TRBD1 (5 bases). The CDR3 contains 15 residues. Germline lookup yields CDR1 LGHNA and CDR2 YSLEER. V was clipped by 1 base and J by 4 bases, with 10 bases between them.

The V call is TRBV4-1, the J call TRBJ1-1; TRBD1 might be the D (5 bases). The V gene's germline CDR1 is MGHRA and CDR2 YSYEKL. The CDR3 totals 14 residues. V was pared by 4 bases and J by 5 bases, with 14 bases between. CDR3 sequence reads: CASSPVGGATEAFF. The CDR3 nucleotides are TGCGCCAGCAGCCCAGTGGGGGGAGCGACTGAAGCTTTCTTT.

The chain is built from TRBV30 and TRBJ2-7; the match to TRBD1 covers 10 bases. The CDR3 sequence is 14 residues long. Germline V CDR1 and CDR2: GTSNPN, SVGIG (reference sequence). The trim removed 1 base at V and 0 bases at J, leaving 0 bases unmatched. The CDR3 here is CAWSGTGGSYEQYF. The CDR3 bases are TGTGCCTGGAGTGGGACAGGGGGCTCCTACGAGCAGTACTTC.

The V call is TRBV10-1, the J call TRBJ2-1, with 11 positions matching TRBD2. Unmatched junction bases numbered 6, after V lost 5 bases and J lost 0 bases. This CDR3 spans 17 amino acids. Germline V gives CDR1 WNHNN, CDR2 SYGVQD (reference sequence). CDR3 in amino acids: CASSTGTSGVSYNEQFF. The CDR3 DNA is TGCGCCAGCAGTACCGGGACTAGCGGAGTCTCCTACAATGAGCAGTTCTTC.